This TCR beta chain was captured by sequencing in a study of long-term antiretroviral therapy in people with HIV. CDR1 and CDR2 (germline): SGHAT, FQNNGV. This CDR3 is 15 amino acids long. V shed 0 bases and J shed 1 base, with 4 bases lying between them. Runs used v3.0 of the immunoSEQ assay and were done at survey level. Libraries were prepared by immunoSEQ multiplex PCR; TCRdb keeps only in-frame clonotypes and omits some of them. This table holds about 14,000 clones, 75% to 85% found once. The clonotype was recovered from a man aged 40-49 years with HIV. Sequences were derived from unsorted PBMCs, sampled 1.3 years before starting antiretroviral therapy. The chain is built from TRBV11-2 and TRBJ1-6; D is undetermined. The CDR3: CASSLDPSYNSPLHF. In nucleotides, the CDR3 is TGTGCCAGCAGCTTAGATCCGTCCTATAATTCACCCCTCCACTTT.